Described below is a single T cell receptor (beta chain) sequence and its context. Antigen specificity is unknown. This entry is derived from a study of radiation and T cells in renal cell carcinoma. Overall study: Nephrectomy followed 15 Gy stereotactic body radiation by 4 weeks. Study-level results: No pretreatment tumor biopsies were available for baseline clonotypes. In blood, top tumor clones expanded by 2 weeks, shrinking by 4.

Sample time point: blood 2 weeks post-SBRT. The treatment: 15 Gy SBRT to primary tumor, nephrectomy 4 weeks later. Serial blood draws occurred at baseline and 2 and 4 weeks post-SBRT. Data came from immunoSEQ multiplex PCR; TCRdb stores just in-frame clones and leaves some out. The sample shows about 58,000 clones, around three quarters of them seen only once. Germline CDR1 LGHNA, CDR2 YSLEER. V was shortened by 1 base and J by 5 bases, with 14 bases between the two germline ends. The CDR3 length is 16 residues. The source is a man between 60 and 75 years old with renal cell carcinoma. The chain carries TRBV4-3 and TRBJ1-4; unclear D gene. The specimen comprised blood, sampled from a patient whose treatment included radiotherapy and nephrectomy. The CDR3 DNA sequence: TGCGCCAGCAGCCAAGTTTTAGCAGGCCTCAATGAAAAACTGTTTTTT. Its protein product is CASSQVLAGLNEKLFF.